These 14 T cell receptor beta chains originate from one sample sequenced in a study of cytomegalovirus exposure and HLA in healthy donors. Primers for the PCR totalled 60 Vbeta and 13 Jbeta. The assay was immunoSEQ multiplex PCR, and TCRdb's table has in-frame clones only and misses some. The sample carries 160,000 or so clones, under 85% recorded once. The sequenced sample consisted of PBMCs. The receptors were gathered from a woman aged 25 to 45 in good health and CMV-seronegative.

The CDR3 reads CASSLGGLRQSDTQYF. Written as DNA, the CDR3 is TGTGCCAGCAGCCTCGGGGGGTTGCGACAGTCAGATACGCAGTATTTT. V and J are TRBV2 and TRBJ2-3, with 7 bases identical to TRBD2. V shed 6 bases, J shed 4 bases, and the junction held 13 bases outside the gene matches. Germline V gene data show CDR1 as SNHLY and CDR2 as FYNNEI. The CDR3 loop spans 16 amino acids. The full variable domain, rest sourced from reference TRBV2 and TRBJ2-3, is EPEVTQTPSHQVTQMGQEVILRCVPISNHLYFYWYRQILGQKVEFLVSFYNNEISEKSEIFDDQFSVERPDGSNFTLKIRSTKLEDSAMYFCASSLGGLRQSDTQYFGPGTRLTVL.

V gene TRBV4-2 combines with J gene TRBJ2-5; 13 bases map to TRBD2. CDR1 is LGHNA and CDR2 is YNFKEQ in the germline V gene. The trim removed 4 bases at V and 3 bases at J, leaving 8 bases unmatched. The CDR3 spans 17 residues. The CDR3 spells CASSPAWGTSGEETQYF. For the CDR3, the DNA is TGTGCCAGCAGCCCAGCTTGGGGGACTAGCGGGGAAGAGACCCAGTACTTC.

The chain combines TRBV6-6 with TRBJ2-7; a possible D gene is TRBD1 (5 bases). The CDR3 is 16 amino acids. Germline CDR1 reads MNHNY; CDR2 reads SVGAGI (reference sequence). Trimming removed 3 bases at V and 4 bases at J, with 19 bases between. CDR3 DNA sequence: TGTGCCAGCAGTTATGGGCAGGGATGGGTAACGTACGAGCAGTACTTC. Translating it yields CASSYGQGWVTYEQYF.

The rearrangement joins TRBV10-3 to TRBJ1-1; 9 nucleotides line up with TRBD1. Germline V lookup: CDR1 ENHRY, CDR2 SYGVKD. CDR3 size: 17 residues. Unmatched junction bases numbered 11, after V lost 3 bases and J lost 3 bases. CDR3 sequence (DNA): TGTGCCATCAGTGACCACAGGGGGCCCAGCATGGACACTGAAGCTTTCTTT. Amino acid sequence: CAISDHRGPSMDTEAFF.

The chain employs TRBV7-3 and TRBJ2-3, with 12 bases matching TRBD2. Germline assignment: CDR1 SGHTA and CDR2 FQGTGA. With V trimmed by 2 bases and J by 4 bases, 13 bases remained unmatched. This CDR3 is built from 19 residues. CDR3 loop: CASSLSSGGVGPSADTQYF. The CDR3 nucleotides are TGTGCCAGCAGCTTATCTAGCGGGGGGGTAGGGCCTAGCGCAGATACGCAGTATTTT.

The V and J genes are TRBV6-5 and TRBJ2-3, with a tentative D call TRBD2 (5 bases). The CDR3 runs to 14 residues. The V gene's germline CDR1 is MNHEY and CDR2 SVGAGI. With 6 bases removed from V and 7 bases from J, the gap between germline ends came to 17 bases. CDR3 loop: CASSPTSVRNTQYF. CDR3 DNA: TGTGCCAGCAGCCCAACTAGTGTTCGGAATACGCAGTATTTT.

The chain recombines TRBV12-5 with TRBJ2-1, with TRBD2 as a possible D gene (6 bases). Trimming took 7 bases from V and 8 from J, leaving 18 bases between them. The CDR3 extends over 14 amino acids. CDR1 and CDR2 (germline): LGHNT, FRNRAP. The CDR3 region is CASALSGGRDEQFF. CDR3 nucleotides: TGTGCTAGTGCCCTCTCCGGGGGTCGAGATGAGCAGTTCTTC.

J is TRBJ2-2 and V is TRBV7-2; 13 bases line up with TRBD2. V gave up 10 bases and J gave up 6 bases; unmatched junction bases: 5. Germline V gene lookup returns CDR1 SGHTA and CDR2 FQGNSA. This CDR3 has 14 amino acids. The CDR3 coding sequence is TGTGCCACGGGGACTAGCGGGGCCCCCGGGGAGCTGTTTTTT. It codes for CATGTSGAPGELFF.

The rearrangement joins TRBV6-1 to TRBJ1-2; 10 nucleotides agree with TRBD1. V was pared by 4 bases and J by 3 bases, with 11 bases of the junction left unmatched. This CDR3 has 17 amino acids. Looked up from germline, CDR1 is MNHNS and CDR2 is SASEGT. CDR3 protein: CASSGGQGSFGYYGYTF. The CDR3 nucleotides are TGTGCCAGCAGTGGGGGACAGGGGTCGTTCGGGTACTATGGCTACACCTTC.

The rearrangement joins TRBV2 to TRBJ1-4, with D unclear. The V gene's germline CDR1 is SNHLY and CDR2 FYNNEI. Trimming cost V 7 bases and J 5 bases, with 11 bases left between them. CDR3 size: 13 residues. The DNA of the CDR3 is TGTGCCAGCACCCCAAAGACAAATGAAAAACTGTTTTTT. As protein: CASTPKTNEKLFF. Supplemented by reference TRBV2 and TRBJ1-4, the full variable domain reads EPEVTQTPSHQVTQMGQEVILRCVPISNHLYFYWYRQILGQKVEFLVSFYNNEISEKSEIFDDQFSVERPDGSNFTLKIRSTKLEDSAMYFCASTPKTNEKLFFGSGTQLSVL.

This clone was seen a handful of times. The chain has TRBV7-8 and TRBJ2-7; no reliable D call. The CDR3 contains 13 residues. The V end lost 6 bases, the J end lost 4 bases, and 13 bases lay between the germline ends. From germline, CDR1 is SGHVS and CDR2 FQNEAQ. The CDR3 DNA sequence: TGTGCCAGCAGGGAGAGGCCGGCATACGAGCAGTACTTC. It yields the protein CASRERPAYEQYF.

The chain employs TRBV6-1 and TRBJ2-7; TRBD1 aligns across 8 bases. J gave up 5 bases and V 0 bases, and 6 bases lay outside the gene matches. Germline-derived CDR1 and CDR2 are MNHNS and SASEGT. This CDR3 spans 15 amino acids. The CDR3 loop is CASSEARTGNHEQYF. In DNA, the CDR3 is TGTGCCAGCAGTGAAGCTCGGACAGGGAACCACGAGCAGTACTTC.

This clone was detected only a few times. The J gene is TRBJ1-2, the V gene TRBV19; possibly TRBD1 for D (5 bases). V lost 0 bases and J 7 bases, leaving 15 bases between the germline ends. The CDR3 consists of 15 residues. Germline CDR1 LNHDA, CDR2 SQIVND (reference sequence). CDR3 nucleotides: TGTGCCAGTAGTATAGATAGCAGGGTAGGGGTTGGCTACACCTTC. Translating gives CASSIDSRVGVGYTF.

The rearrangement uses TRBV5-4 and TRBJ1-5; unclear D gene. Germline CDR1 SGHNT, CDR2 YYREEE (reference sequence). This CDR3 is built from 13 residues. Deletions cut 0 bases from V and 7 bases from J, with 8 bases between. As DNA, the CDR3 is TGTGCCAGCAGCTTGGACGGGAAGCAGCCCCAGCATTTT. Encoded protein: CASSLDGKQPQHF. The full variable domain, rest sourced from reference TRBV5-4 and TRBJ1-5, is ETGVTQSPTHLIKTRGQQVTLRCSSQSGHNTVSWYQQALGQGPQFIFQYYREEENGRGNFPPRFSGLQFPNYSSELNVNALELDDSALYLCASSLDGKQPQHFGDGTRLSIL.